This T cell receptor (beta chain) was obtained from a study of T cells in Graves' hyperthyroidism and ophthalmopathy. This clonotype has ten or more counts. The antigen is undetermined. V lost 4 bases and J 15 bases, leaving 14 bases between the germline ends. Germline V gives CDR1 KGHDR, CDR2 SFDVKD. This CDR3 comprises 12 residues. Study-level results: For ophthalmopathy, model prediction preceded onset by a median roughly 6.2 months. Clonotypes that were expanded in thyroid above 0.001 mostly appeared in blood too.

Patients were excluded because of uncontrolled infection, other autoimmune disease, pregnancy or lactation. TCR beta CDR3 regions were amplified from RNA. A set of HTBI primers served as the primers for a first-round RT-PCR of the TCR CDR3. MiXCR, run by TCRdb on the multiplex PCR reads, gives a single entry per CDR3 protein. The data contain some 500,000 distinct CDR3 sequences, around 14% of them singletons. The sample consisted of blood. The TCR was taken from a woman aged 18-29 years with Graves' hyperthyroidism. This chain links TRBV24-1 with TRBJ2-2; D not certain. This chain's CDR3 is CATSDNGEKVFF. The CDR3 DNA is TGTGCCACCAGTGACAACGGAGAGAAGGTGTTTTTT.